Detailed here is one T cell receptor (beta chain). Using immunoSEQ multiplex PCR, the repertoire was profiled, and TCRdb retains in-frame clones only, with some absent. The data show around 110,000 clones, roughly nine tenths seen once. These data belong to a study of blood T cell repertoires in COVID-19. Germline V gene sequence: CDR1 MNHNS, CDR2 SASEGT. CDR3 length equals 15 residues. Germline trimming cut 5 bases from V and 3 bases from J; bases unmatched to any gene: 2. The sequenced material came from peripheral blood. The TCR originated in a man in his forties with active or convalescent COVID-19. The chain links TRBV6-1 to TRBJ1-4; 11 bases fit TRBD1. CDR3 amino acids: CASSTGQGANEKLFF. The CDR3 DNA follows: TGTGCCAGCAGTACGGGACAGGGGGCTAATGAAAAACTGTTTTTT.